Below are 5 T cell receptor beta chains sequenced from a single sample in a study of cytomegalovirus exposure and HLA in healthy donors (dated by TCRdb to 2017 to 2019). The method was the immunoSEQ multiplex PCR assay. TCRdb took this table from immuneACCESS and kept in-frame rearrangements with V and J called. Such tables lack part of the clones; where checked against another copy, unresolved V genes explain under half of the gap, and the rest is unexplained. The sample data list tens of thousands of clones, and more than 80% of these were observed just once. Roughly 1.2% of the sample belongs to the ten largest clones. Sequenced material: PBMCs. The receptors were sampled from a woman under 30 in good health and CMV-seronegative.

The rearrangement uses TRBV7-2 and TRBJ2-2; D possibly corresponds to TRBD1 (5 bases). The CDR3 is made up of 15 amino acids. Trimming cost V 5 bases and J 2 bases, with 12 bases left between them. The V gene's germline CDR1 is SGHTA and CDR2 FQGNSA. CDR3 coding DNA: TGTGCCAGCAGCCCACTGACAGTTAACACCGGGGAGCTGTTTTTT. Encoded protein: CASSPLTVNTGELFF.

This chain joins TRBV19 and TRBJ1-5; TRBD1 agrees at 7 bases. There are 15 residues in the CDR3. J gave up 3 bases and V 3 bases, and 5 bases lay outside the gene matches. Germline V lookup: CDR1 LNHDA, CDR2 SQIVND (reference sequence). The CDR3 coding sequence is TGTGCCAGTAGTATGGTAGGGGGCAACAATCAGCCCCAGCATTTT. Its translation: CASSMVGGNNQPQHF.

The chain employs TRBV10-2 and TRBJ2-1; TRBD2 matches 8 bases. The trim removed 6 bases at V and 8 bases at J, leaving 6 bases unmatched. CDR1 is WSHSY, CDR2 SAAADI, per germline. The CDR3 has 13 residues. DNA for the CDR3: TGCGCCAGCAGGATGGCGGGAGGAGATGAGCAGTTCTTC. It codes for CASRMAGGDEQFF.

V is TRBV2 and J is TRBJ2-6; TRBD2 is a possible D gene (5 bases). Germline CDR1 is SNHLY and CDR2 is FYNNEI. The V gene lost 9 bases and the J gene lost 1 base, with 10 bases spanning the gap. This CDR3 comprises 14 residues. The CDR3, as DNA: TGTGCCAGTAGAAGGACTTCTGGGGCCAACGTCCTGACTTTC. Translated: CASRRTSGANVLTF.

This clone was picked up one time. The chain uses TRBV29-1 and TRBJ1-2; D is undetermined. Trimming took off 4 bases at V and 8 bases at J, with 11 bases between the two ends. The CDR3 has 11 amino acids. CDR1 and CDR2 (germline): SQVTM, ANQGSEA. CDR3 bases: TGCAGCGTTGCCACGGGAGGAGGCTACACCTTC. Its protein is CSVATGGGYTF.